Included here is one T cell receptor (beta chain) sequence, with context. The antigen is undetermined. This entry comes from a study of response to subunit inactivated influenza vaccine. Whole-study findings and limits: The authors suggested that every seasonal influenza vaccination recruits few new T cells.

TCRdb analysed the RT-PCR reads with MiXCR anew, one entry per CDR3 protein. The sample consists of about 190,000 distinct CDR3 sequences, roughly an eighth of them appearing once. Germline lookup yields CDR1 SGHRS and CDR2 YFSETQ. Trimming removed 0 bases from V and 0 bases from J, with 10 bases in between. CDR3 size: 16 residues. J is TRBJ2-1 and V is TRBV5-1, with D possibly being TRBD1 or TRBD2 (6 bases each). Sequencing was performed on CD8+ T cells sorted from PBMCs, taken roughly 5 days after vaccination. The sequence was collected from a man over 45 who received an inactivated influenza vaccine. The CDR3 region is CASSLGGADSYNEQFF. The CDR3 DNA is TGCGCCAGCAGCTTGGGGGGGGCAGACTCCTACAATGAGCAGTTCTTC.